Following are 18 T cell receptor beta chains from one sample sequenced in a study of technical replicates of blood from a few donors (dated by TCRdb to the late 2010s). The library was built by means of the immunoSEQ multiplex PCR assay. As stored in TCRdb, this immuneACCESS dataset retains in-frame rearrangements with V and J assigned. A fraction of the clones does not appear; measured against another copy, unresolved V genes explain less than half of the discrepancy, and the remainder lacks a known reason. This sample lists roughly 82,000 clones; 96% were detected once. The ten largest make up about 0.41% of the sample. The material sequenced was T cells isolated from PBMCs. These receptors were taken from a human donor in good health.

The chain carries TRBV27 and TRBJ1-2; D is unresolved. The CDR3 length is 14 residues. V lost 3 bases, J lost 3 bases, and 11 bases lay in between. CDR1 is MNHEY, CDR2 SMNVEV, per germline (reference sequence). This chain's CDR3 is CASSLSRSHYGYTF. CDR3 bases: TGTGCCAGCAGTTTGAGCAGGTCGCACTATGGCTACACCTTC.

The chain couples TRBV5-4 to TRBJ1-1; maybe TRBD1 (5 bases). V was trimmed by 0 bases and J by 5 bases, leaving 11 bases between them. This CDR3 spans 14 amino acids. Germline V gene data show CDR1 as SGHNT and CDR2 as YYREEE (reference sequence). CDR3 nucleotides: TGTGCCAGCAGCTTGGGGCCAGGGAATACTGAAGCTTTCTTT. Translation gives CASSLGPGNTEAFF.

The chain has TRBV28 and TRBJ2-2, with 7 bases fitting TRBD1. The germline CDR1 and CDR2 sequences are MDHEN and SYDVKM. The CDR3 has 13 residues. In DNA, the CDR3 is TGTGCTGAGACAGGGAAATACACCGGGGAGCTGTTTTTT. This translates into CAETGKYTGELFF.

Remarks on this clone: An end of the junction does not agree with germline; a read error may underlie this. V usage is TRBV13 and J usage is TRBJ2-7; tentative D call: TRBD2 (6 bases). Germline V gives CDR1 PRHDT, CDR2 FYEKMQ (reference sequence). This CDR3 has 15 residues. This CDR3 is CASSVGLYHAYEQYF. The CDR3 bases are TGTGCCAGCAGCGTAGGACTATATCATGCATACGAGCAGTACTTC.

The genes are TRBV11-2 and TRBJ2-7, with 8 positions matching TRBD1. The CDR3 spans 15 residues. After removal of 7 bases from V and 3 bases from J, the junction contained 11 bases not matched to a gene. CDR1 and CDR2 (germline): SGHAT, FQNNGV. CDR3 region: CASTQAGGFSYEQYF. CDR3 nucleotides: TGTGCCAGCACCCAAGCAGGGGGCTTTAGCTACGAGCAGTACTTC.

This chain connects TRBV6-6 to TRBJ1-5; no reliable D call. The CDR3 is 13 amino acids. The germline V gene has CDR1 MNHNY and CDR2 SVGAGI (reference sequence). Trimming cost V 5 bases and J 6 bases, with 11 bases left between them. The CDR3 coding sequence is TGTGCCAGCAGTCTTACTACAACTCAGCCCCAGCATTTT. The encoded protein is CASSLTTTQPQHF.

The CDR3 protein is CASSQDPGLAAPEQFF. The CDR3, as DNA: TGTGCCAGCAGCCAGGACCCGGGACTAGCGGCTCCTGAGCAGTTCTTC. The chain joins TRBV4-2 to TRBJ2-1; 11 nucleotides match TRBD2. Trimming removed 3 bases from V and 9 bases from J; junction bases left unmatched: 10. The V gene's germline CDR1 is LGHNA and CDR2 YNFKEQ. This CDR3 is built from 16 residues.

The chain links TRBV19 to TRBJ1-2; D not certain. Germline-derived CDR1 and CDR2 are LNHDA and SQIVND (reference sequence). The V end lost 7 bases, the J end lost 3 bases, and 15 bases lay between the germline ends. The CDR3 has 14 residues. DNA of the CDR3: TGTGCCAGTAAGATAGGCGGGAGACACTATGGCTACACCTTC. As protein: CASKIGGRHYGYTF.

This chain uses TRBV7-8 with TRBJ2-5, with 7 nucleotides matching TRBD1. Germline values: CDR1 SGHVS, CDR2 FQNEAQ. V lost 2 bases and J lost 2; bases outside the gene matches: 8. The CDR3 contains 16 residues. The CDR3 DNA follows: TGTGCCAGCAGCTTAAGGCTGGTGACAGGGCAAGAGACCCAGTACTTC. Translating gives CASSLRLVTGQETQYF.

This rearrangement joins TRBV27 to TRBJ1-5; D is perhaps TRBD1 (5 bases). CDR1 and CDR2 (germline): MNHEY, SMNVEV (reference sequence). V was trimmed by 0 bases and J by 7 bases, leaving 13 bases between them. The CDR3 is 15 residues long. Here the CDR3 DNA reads TGTGCCAGCAGTTTATCGGCAGGGTGGTTGCAGCCCCAGCATTTT. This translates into CASSLSAGWLQPQHF.

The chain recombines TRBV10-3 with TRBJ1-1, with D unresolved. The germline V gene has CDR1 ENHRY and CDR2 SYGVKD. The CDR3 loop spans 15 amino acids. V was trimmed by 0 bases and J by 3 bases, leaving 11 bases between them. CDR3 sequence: CAISESLLRDTEAFF. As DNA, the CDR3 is TGTGCCATCAGTGAGTCGCTACTCCGGGACACTGAAGCTTTCTTT.

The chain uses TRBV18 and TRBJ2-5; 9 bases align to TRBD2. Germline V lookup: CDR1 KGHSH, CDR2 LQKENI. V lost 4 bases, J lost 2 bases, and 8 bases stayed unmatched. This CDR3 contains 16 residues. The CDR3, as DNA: TGTGCCAGCTCACAACGACTAGCGGTTCCTCAAGAGACCCAGTACTTC. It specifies CASSQRLAVPQETQYF.

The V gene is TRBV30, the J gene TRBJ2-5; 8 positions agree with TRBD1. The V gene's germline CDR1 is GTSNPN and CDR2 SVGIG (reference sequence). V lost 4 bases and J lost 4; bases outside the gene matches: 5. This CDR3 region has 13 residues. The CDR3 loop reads CAWNKQGGETQYF. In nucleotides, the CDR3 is TGTGCCTGGAATAAACAGGGGGGAGAGACCCAGTACTTC.

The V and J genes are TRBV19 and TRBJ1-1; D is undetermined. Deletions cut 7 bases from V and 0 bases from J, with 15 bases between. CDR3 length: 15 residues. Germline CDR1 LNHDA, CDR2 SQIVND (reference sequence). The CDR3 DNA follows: TGTGCCAGTATCTCCTGGAGGGAGGTGAACACTGAAGCTTTCTTT. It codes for CASISWREVNTEAFF.

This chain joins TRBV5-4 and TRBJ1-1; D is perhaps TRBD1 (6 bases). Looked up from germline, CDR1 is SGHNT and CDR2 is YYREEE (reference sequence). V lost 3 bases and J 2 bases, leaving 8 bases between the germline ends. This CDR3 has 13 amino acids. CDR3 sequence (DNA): TGTGCCAGCAGCTGGGGACAAAACACTGAAGCTTTCTTT. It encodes CASSWGQNTEAFF.

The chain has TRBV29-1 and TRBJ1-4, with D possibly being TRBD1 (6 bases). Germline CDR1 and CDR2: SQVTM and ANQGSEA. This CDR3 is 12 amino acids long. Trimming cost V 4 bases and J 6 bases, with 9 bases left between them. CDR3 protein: CSVGRGDEKLFF. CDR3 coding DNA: TGCAGCGTTGGCAGGGGCGATGAAAAACTGTTTTTT.

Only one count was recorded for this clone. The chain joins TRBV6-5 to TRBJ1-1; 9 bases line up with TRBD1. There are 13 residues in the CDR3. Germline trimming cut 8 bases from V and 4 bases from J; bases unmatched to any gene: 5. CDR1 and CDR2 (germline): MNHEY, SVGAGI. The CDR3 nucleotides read TGTGCCAGCTTTCGGACAGGGGTCACTGAAGCTTTCTTT. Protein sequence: CASFRTGVTEAFF.

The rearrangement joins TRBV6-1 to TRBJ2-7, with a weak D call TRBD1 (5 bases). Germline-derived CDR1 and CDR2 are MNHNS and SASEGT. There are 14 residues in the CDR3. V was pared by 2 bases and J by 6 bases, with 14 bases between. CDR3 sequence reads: CASSENQGTGEQYF. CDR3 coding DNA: TGTGCCAGCAGTGAAAACCAGGGTACTGGCGAGCAGTACTTC.